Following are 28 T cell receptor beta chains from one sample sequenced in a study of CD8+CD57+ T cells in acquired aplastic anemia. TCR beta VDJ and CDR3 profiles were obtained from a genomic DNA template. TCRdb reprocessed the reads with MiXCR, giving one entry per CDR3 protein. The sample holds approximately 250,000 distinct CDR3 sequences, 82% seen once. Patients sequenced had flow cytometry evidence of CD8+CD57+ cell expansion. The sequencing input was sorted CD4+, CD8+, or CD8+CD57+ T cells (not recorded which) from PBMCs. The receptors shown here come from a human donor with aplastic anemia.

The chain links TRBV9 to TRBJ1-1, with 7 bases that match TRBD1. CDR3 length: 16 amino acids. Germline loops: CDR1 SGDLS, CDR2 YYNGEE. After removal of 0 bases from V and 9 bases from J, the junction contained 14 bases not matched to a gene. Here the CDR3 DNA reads TGTGCCAGCAGCGTAGGGGGACAGAGCACAGATACGCAAGCTTTCTTT. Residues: CASSVGGQSTDTQAFF.

CDR3 bases: TGTGCCAGCAGCTGGGCGGGGGGGCCCAATACTGAAGCTTTCTTT. Its protein product is CASSWAGGPNTEAFF. This chain links TRBV7-8 with TRBJ1-1; weak D call: TRBD1 (6 bases). Germline values: CDR1 SGHVS, CDR2 FQNEAQ. Deletions cut 4 bases from V and 5 bases from J, with 17 bases between. The CDR3 loop spans 15 amino acids.

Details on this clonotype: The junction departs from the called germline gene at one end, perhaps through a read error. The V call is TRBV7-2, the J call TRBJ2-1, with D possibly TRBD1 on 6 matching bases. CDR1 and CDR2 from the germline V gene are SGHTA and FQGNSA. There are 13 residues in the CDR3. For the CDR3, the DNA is TGTGCCAGCAGCCTGGCAGGGGACGCCGACTATTTTTTC. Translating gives CASSLAGDADYFF.

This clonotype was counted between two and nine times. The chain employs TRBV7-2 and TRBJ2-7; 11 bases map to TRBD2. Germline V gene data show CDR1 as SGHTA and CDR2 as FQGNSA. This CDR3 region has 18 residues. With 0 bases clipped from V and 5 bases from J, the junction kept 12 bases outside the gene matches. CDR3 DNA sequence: TGTGCCAGCAGCTTAGCGGGACTAGCGGTCCTCGAAAAGGACGAGCAGTACTTC. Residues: CASSLAGLAVLEKDEQYF.

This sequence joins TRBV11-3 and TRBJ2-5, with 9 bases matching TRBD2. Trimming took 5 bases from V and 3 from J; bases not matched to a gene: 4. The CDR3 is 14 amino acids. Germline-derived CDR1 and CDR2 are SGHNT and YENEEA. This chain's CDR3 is CASSPWTSEETQYF. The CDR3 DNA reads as TGTGCCAGCAGCCCCTGGACTAGCGAAGAGACCCAGTACTTC.

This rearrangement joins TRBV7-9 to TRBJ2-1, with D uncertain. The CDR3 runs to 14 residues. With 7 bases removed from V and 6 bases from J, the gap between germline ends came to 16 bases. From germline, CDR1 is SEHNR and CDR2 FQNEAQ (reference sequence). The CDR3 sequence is CASNAYDRRNEQFF. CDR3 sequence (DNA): TGTGCCAGCAACGCCTATGACCGACGCAATGAGCAGTTCTTC.

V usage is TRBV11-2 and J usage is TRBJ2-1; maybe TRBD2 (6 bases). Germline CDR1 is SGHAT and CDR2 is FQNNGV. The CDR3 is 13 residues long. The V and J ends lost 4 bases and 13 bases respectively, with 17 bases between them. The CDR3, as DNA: TGTGCCAGCAGCTGGGGGGTTGGGTGTGGACAGTTCTTC. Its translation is CASSWGVGCGQFF.

CDR3 in DNA: TGCAGTGCCAGCCCAGGGGCAATCTACAATGAGCAGTTCTTC. It translates to CSASPGAIYNEQFF. The rearrangement links TRBV20-1 to TRBJ2-1; tentative D call: TRBD1 (6 bases). The germline gives CDR1 DFQATT, CDR2 SNEGSKA (reference sequence). This CDR3 contains 14 residues. V was cut by 6 bases and J by 3 bases, with 15 bases left in between.

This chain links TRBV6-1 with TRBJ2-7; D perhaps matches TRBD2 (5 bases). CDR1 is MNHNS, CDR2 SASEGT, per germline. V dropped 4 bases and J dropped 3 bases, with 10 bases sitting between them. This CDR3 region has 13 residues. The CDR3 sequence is CASSVAGNYEQYF. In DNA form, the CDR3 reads TGTGCCAGCAGTGTGGCGGGTAACTACGAGCAGTACTTC.

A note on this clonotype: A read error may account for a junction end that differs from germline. The CDR3 sequence is CSATLGDSSFNSPLHF. The CDR3 nucleotides read TGCAGTGCTACCCTCGGGGATAGCTCCTTTAATTCACCCCTCCACTTT. The chain is built from TRBV20-1 and TRBJ1-6, with D unclear. This CDR3 is 16 amino acids long. Germline V gives CDR1 DFQATT, CDR2 SNEGSKA (reference sequence).

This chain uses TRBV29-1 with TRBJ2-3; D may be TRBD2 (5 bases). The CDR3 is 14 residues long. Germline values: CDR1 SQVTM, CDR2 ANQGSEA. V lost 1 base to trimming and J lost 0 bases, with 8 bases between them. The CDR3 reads CSVEGTQSTDTQYF. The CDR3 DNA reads TGCAGCGTTGAAGGGACTCAGAGCACAGATACGCAGTATTTT.

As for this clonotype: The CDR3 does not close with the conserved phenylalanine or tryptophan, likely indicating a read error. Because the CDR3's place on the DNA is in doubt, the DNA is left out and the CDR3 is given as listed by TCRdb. CDR3 in amino acids: CASAPGGGEQFFGS. The rearrangement links TRBV2 to TRBJ1-6; the DNA was not compared with TRBD1, the D call given in the table. Germline CDR1 reads SNHLY; CDR2 reads FYNNEI. The CDR3 spans 14 amino acids, including both terminal residues.

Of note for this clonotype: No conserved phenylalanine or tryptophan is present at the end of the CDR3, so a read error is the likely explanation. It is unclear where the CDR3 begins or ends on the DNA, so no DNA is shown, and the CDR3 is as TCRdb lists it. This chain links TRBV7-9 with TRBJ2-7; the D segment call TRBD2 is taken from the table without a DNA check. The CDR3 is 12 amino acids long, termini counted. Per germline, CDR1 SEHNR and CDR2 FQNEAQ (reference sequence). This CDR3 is CASSFERSGEYD.

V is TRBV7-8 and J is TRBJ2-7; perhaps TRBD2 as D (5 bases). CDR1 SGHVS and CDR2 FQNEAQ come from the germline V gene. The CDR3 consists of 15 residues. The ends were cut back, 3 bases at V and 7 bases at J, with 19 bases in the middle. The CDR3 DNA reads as TGTGCCAGCAGCTTGCCAGGAGGTCTACATACGGAGCAGTACTTC. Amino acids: CASSLPGGLHTEQYF.

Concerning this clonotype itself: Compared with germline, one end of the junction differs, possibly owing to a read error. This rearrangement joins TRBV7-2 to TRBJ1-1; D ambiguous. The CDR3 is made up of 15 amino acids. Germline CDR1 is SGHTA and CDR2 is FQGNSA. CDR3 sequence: CASSLALAGNTVAFF. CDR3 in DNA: TGTGCCAGCAGCTTAGCGCTGGCTGGGAACACTGTAGCTTTCTTT. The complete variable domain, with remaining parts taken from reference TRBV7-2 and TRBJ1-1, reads GAGVSQSPSNKVTEKGKDVELRCDPISGHTALYWYRQSLGQGLEFLIYFQGNSAPDKSGLPSDRFSAERTGGSVSTLTIQRTQQEDSAVYLCASSLALAGNTVAFFGQGTRLTVV.

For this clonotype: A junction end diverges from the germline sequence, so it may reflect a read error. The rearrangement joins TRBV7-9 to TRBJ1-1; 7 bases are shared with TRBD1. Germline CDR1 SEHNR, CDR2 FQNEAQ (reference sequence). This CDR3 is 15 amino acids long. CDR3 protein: CASSLVLRGLTDAFF. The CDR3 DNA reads TGTGCCAGCAGCTTAGTACTGAGGGGGCTGACTGATGCTTTCTTT.

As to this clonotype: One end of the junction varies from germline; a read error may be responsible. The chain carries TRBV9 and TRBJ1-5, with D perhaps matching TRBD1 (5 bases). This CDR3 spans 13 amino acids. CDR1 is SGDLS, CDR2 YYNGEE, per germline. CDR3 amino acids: CASSHAGTLQQHF. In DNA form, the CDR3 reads TGCGCCAGCAGCCATGCAGGGACTCTGCAGCAGCACTTT.

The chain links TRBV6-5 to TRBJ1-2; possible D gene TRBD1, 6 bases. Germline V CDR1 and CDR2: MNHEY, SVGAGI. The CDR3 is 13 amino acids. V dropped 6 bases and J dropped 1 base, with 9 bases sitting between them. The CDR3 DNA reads TGTGCCAGCAGGACACAGGGTAACTATGGCTACACCTTC. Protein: CASRTQGNYGYTF.

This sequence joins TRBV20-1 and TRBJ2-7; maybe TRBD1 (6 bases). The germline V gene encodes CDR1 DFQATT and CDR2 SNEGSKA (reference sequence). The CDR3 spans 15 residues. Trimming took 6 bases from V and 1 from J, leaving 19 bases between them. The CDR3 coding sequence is TGCAGTGCCAGCAGCCTGACAGGTTCTTCCTACGAGCAGTACTTC. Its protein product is CSASSLTGSSYEQYF.

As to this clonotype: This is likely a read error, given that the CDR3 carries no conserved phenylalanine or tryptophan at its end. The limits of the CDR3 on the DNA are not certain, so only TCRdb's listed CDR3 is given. The CDR3: CASSFQSTGGRDV. The chain recombines TRBV7-2 with TRBJ2-3; the table's D call TRBD1 went unverified against the DNA. The CDR3 spans 13 amino acids, including both terminal residues. Per germline, CDR1 SGHTA and CDR2 FQGNSA.

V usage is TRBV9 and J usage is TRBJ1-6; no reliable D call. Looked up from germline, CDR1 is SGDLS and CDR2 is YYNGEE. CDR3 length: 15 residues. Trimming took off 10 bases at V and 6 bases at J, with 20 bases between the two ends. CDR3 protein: CALNVESASNSPLHF. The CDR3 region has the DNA TGTGCCCTAAACGTGGAATCGGCTTCTAATTCACCCCTCCACTTT.

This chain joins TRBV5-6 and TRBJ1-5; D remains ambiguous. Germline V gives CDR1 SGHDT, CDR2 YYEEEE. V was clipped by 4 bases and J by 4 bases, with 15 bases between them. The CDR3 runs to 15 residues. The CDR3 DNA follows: TGTGCCAGCAGCGTAGCCAGGACCCGAAATCAGCCCCAGCATTTT. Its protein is CASSVARTRNQPQHF.

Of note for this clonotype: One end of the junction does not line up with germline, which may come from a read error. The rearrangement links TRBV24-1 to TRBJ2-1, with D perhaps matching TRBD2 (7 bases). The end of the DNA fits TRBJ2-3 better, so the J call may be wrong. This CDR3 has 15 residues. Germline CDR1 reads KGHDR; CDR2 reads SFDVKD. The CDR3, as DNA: TGTGCCAGCAGTGAAGGTGGCGGGGGCTCAAATACGCAGTATTTT. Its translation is CASSEGGGGSNTQYF.

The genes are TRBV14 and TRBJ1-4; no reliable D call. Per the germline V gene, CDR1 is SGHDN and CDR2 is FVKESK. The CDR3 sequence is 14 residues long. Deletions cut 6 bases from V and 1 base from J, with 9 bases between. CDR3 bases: TGTGCCAGCAGGAAGGTGGGAACTAATGAAAAACTGTTTTTT. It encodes CASRKVGTNEKLFF.

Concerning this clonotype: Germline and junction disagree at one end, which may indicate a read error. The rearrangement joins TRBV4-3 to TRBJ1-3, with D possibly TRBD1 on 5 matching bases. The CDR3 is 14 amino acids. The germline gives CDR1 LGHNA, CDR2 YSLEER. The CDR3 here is CGSAPTGSGNTIHF. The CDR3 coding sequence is TGCGGCAGCGCCCCAACAGGATCTGGAAACACCATACATTTT.

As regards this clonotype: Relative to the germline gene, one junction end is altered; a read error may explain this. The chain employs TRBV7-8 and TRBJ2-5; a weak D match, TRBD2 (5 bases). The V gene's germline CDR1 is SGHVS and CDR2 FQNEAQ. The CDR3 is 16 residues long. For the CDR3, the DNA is TGTGCCACCAGCATAGCTGGACTGCCCGGGCAGGAGTACCAGTACTTC. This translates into CATSIAGLPGQEYQYF.

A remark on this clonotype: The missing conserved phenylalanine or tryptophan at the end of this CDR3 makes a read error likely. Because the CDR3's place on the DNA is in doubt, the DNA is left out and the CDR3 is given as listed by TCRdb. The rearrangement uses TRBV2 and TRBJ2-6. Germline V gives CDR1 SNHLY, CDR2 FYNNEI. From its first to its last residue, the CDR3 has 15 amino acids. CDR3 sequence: CASGDAGTDTQDLGL.

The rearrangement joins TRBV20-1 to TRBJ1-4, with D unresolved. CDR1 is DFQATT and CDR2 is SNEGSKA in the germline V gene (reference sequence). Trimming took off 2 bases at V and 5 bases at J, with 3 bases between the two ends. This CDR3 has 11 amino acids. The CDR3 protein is CSARRNEKLFF. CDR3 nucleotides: TGCAGTGCTAGACGCAATGAAAAACTGTTTTTT.